This T cell receptor beta chain is from a study of human T cells and chemical hapten exposure. Study in general: Mainly, slight library volume differences in the pool made TCR yields vary.

The time point denotes: patch test 3, about 24 weeks after DPC sensitization. Noted treatment: therapeutic diphenylcyclopropenone sensitization with weekly scalp DPC. The total RNA was obtained from whole blood that was not fractionated. Germline CDR1 reads LGHNA; CDR2 reads YSLEER. The CDR3 contains 15 residues. V shed 0 bases and J 4 bases; nucleotides not matched to a gene: 4. This clonotype has ten or more counts. During construction of the library, unique molecular identifiers were attached to individual cDNA molecules for quantitative, reproducible TCR counting. Authors' data handling: TCRs per sample had a median of approximately 88,000 and ranged from roughly 23,224 to 700,000. A single record per CDR3 protein comes from TCRdb applying MiXCR to the RACE reads. The V and J calls and clone size come from TCRdb's table, not from the authors' own analysis. The table has some 38,000 distinct CDR3 sequences, more than 9% seen once; the top ten hold roughly 25%.

The chain is built from TRBV4-3 and TRBJ1-1, with 8 bases identical to TRBD1. This sequence was found in a man between 50 and 59 years old with alopecia areata. Some clones in this sample may be carry-over from other donors' samples. The specimen comprised whole blood, sampled in connection with sensitization to the hapten diphenylcyclopropenone (DPC). The CDR3 protein is CASSQDPTGATEAFF. CDR3 nucleotides: TGCGCCAGCAGCCAAGATCCGACAGGGGCCACTGAAGCTTTCTTT.